These 31 T cell receptor beta chains share one sample of origin, sequenced in a study of tumor-infiltrating lymphocytes in primary liver carcinoma. Without any cell sorting, roughly 17-31 mg of bulk tissue yielded co-extracted RNA and DNA. A primer in the constant region served to generate TCR beta cDNA from roughly 450 ng of total RNA. For TCR beta, libraries were produced by three nested multiplex PCR rounds using slightly modified ARM-PCR. Researchers ran the first two PCR rounds for approximately 9 cycles each with TRBV1-TRBV30 forward primers and a C-beta reverse primer. TCRdb called the multiplex PCR reads again in MiXCR, with one record for every CDR3 protein. Here the sample spans approximately 30,000 distinct CDR3 sequences, over 65% being singletons. Specimen: liver tumor tissue from sampling region 5. The subset is: tumor region T5, tumor centre. These receptors were taken from a man in his forties with primary liver carcinoma and hepatitis B virus infection.

Judged by abundance, this clonotype is medium-sized. The rearrangement uses TRBV6-5 and TRBJ2-3; 7 bases line up with TRBD2. This CDR3 region has 13 residues. V shed 7 bases and J 5 bases; nucleotides not matched to a gene: 6. The germline V gene has CDR1 MNHEY and CDR2 SVGAGI. The CDR3 coding sequence is TGTGCCAGCATGCGGGGGTCAGAAGATACGCAGTATTTT. Translation gives CASMRGSEDTQYF.

As to this clonotype: A much larger clone differs by one base, so this may be a read error. The chain combines TRBV11-2 with TRBJ2-7; D not certain. Germline V CDR1 and CDR2: SGHAT, FQNNGV. CDR3 length: 13 residues. CDR3 bases: TGTGTCAGCACCTTAAGTGAGCTAGGGTCGCAGTACTTC. Protein product: CVSTLSELGSQYF.

The rearrangement joins TRBV10-3 to TRBJ2-1; D possibly corresponds to TRBD2 (6 bases). Germline V gives CDR1 ENHRY, CDR2 SYGVKD. Trimming removed 8 bases at V and 10 bases at J, with 18 bases between. This CDR3 comprises 13 residues. The DNA for the CDR3 is TGTGCCATCGGTGTGCGGGACGACGGGGAGCAGTTCTTC. It yields the protein CAIGVRDDGEQFF.

This clonotype was counted between two and nine times. V gene TRBV18 combines with J gene TRBJ1-1; D is unresolved. The germline CDR1 and CDR2 sequences are KGHSH and LQKENI. This CDR3 has 9 amino acids. The V gene lost 6 bases and the J gene lost 10 bases, with 6 bases spanning the gap. CDR3 coding DNA: TGTGCCAGCTCCCCCCCAGCTTTCTTT. Translation: CASSPPAFF.

The table lists this clonotype with many counts. The chain employs TRBV11-2 and TRBJ2-5; the D gene is possibly TRBD2 (6 bases). The V gene lost 6 bases and the J gene lost 0 bases, with 17 bases spanning the gap. Germline V CDR1 and CDR2: SGHAT, FQNNGV. The CDR3 sequence is 16 residues long. Written as DNA, the CDR3 is TGTGCCAGCAGATCCCGGGACTCGGCCCACCAAGAGACCCAGTACTTC. As protein: CASRSRDSAHQETQYF.

Worth noting for this clonotype: This may arise from a read error, as a much more abundant clone is one base away. V gene TRBV7-3 combines with J gene TRBJ2-1, with 9 bases fitting TRBD2. The CDR3 has 14 residues. Looked up from germline, CDR1 is SGHTA and CDR2 is FQGTGA. CDR3 nucleotides: TGTGTCAGCAGTCTGACTAGCGGCTACAATGAGCAGTTCTTC. Its protein product is CVSSLTSGYNEQFF.

The rearrangement links TRBV6-6 to TRBJ2-2; 13 nucleotides line up with TRBD2. This CDR3 has 20 amino acids. Germline V gene data show CDR1 as MNHNY and CDR2 as SVGAGI (reference sequence). V trimming: 5 bases; J trimming: 0 bases; junction bases outside the gene matches: 12. For the CDR3, the DNA is TGTGCCAGCAGTCCGCCCGTGGGACTAGCGGGGTCAACGAACACCGGGGAGCTGTTTTTT. This gives the protein CASSPPVGLAGSTNTGELFF.

CDR3 DNA sequence: TGTGCCAGCAGTTACTCGGTTGTGTGCGGGAGTGTACACGAGCAGTACTTC. Its translation is CASSYSVVCGSVHEQYF. The chain joins TRBV6-6 to TRBJ2-7; the match to TRBD2 covers 7 bases. The germline gives CDR1 MNHNY, CDR2 SVGAGI (reference sequence). CDR3 length: 17 amino acids. V lost 0 bases, J lost 5 bases, and 13 bases stayed unmatched.

Points on this clonotype: The junction departs from the called germline gene at one end, perhaps through a read error. The J gene is TRBJ2-7, the V gene TRBV28; 11 bases agree with TRBD2. This CDR3 comprises 14 residues. Per the germline V gene, CDR1 is MDHEN and CDR2 is SYDVKM. CDR3 coding DNA: TGTGCCATCAGTCCACTAGCGGGAGACTACGAGCAGTGCTTC. This sequence encodes CAISPLAGDYEQCF.

As to this clonotype: The junction departs from germline at one end; a sequencing error may be responsible. The V call is TRBV4-2, the J call TRBJ2-3; D possibly corresponds to TRBD2 (6 bases). The CDR3 consists of 16 residues. Per the germline V gene, CDR1 is LGHNA and CDR2 is YNFKEQ. This chain's CDR3 is CASCQELAPRTDTQYF. For the CDR3, the DNA is TGTGCCAGCTGCCAAGAGCTAGCGCCACGCACAGATACTCAGTATTTT.

Comment on this clonotype: No conserved phenylalanine or tryptophan ends this CDR3, so it is likely a read error. The DNA is left out, because the CDR3 cannot be placed on it with certainty; the CDR3 is given as TCRdb lists it. This sequence joins TRBV29-1 and TRBJ2-3; the table calls TRBD1, which could not be checked here. Germline lookup yields CDR1 SQVTM and CDR2 ANQGSEA. The CDR3 length equals 14 residues, ends included. The CDR3 protein is CSVAVTGSTDTHYL.

Comment on this clonotype: In this CDR3 the conserved last residue, phenylalanine or tryptophan, is missing, so a read error is likely. The chain employs TRBV6-5 and TRBJ2-7; tentative D call: TRBD2 (5 bases). The CDR3 sequence is 16 residues long. CDR1 is MNHEY and CDR2 is SVGAGI in the germline V gene. CDR3: CASKNGVGVSSYGQYL. The CDR3 coding sequence is TGTGCCAGCAAAAACGGGGTAGGCGTTAGCTCCTACGGGCAGTACCTC.

The genes are TRBV11-2 and TRBJ2-7, with D perhaps matching TRBD1 (5 bases). Trimming shortened V by 3 bases and J by 6 bases, and 21 bases separated the two germline ends. The CDR3 sequence is 16 residues long. Germline V gene sequence: CDR1 SGHAT, CDR2 FQNNGV. The CDR3 sequence is CASSFIQVAIQSEQYF. The CDR3 DNA is TGTGCCAGCAGCTTCATACAGGTGGCCATACAAAGCGAGCAGTACTTC.

This chain joins TRBV19 and TRBJ1-6; a weak D match, TRBD1 (5 bases). The length of the CDR3 is 16 residues. Germline CDR1 and CDR2: LNHDA and SQIVND (reference sequence). Trimming removed 7 bases from V and 0 bases from J, with 13 bases in between. CDR3 DNA sequence: TGTGCCAGTAAGGAGAAGGGGAGCTCCTATAATTCACCCCTCCACTTT. It encodes CASKEKGSSYNSPLHF.

As concerns this clonotype: A junction end diverges from the germline sequence, so it may reflect a read error. The rearrangement links TRBV10-3 to TRBJ1-5; D is unresolved. Looked up from germline, CDR1 is ENHRY and CDR2 is SYGVKD. The CDR3 extends over 14 amino acids. The DNA for the CDR3 is TGTGCCGTTAGTGAGCATGAGGGCGATCAGCCCCAACATTTT. Its translation: CAVSEHEGDQPQHF.

As for this clonotype: Possible read error: a much larger clone is one base away. This chain uses TRBV28 with TRBJ2-5; D is unclear. CDR1 and CDR2 (germline): MDHEN, SYDVKM. Trimming shortened V by 0 bases and J by 4 bases, and 6 bases separated the two germline ends. The CDR3 length is 13 residues. The DNA for the CDR3 is TGTGCCAGCAGTTTATGGTCTACAGAGACCCAGTACTTC. This encodes CASSLWSTETQYF.

Note on this clonotype: This likely comes from a read error, as the CDR3 has no conserved phenylalanine or tryptophan at its end. The V gene is TRBV11-2, the J gene TRBJ2-5, with D maybe TRBD2 (6 bases). Germline values: CDR1 SGHAT, CDR2 FQNNGV. V was trimmed by 9 bases and J by 3 bases, leaving 23 bases between them. This CDR3 region has 16 residues. CDR3 bases: TGTGCCAGTAGCCAAACTCTTGGTGGGGGGAAAGAGACCCAGTACCTT. This codes for CASSQTLGGGKETQYL.

Note on this clonotype: A read error is likely, as this CDR3 ends without the conserved phenylalanine or tryptophan. The DNA is left out, because the CDR3 cannot be placed on it with certainty; the CDR3 is given as TCRdb lists it. CDR3: CANSRNLQSLEQYS. The chain links TRBV11-1 to TRBJ2-7. The CDR3 adds up to 14 amino acids, both ends counted. Germline CDR1 is SGHAT and CDR2 is FQDESV (reference sequence).

The chain carries TRBV4-2 and TRBJ2-7, with 7 bases aligning to TRBD2. The J segment lost 6 bases and the V segment lost 2 bases, leaving 10 bases of the junction unmatched. The CDR3 totals 15 residues. Germline V lookup: CDR1 LGHNA, CDR2 YNFKEQ. CDR3 amino acids: CASSQLAGDQLEQYF. The CDR3 DNA is TGTGCCAGCAGCCAATTAGCGGGTGATCAACTCGAGCAGTACTTC.

Comments on this clonotype: At one boundary the junction diverges from the germline segment, which might be a read error. V and J are TRBV6-6 and TRBJ2-1; the match to TRBD2 covers 9 bases. Germline-derived CDR1 and CDR2 are MNHNY and SVGAGI (reference sequence). The CDR3 is 17 residues long. CDR3 coding DNA: TGTGTCAGCAGTTACTCAAGGGGGACTAGCTTTAAGCCTGAGCAGTTCTTC. Translated: CVSSYSRGTSFKPEQFF.

To note about this clonotype: Sequence at one end of the junction differs from germline and may be a read error. V usage is TRBV6-5 and J usage is TRBJ2-7; TRBD2 matches 14 bases. The CDR3 spans 17 residues. The germline CDR1 and CDR2 sequences are MNHEY and SVGAGI. CDR3 residues: CASSLGLAGGSSYEPYF. In DNA form, the CDR3 reads TGTGCCAGTAGCCTTGGACTAGCGGGAGGTAGCTCCTACGAGCCGTACTTC.

J is TRBJ2-7 and V is TRBV6-5; 7 positions agree with TRBD1. Trimming cost V 6 bases and J 4 bases; bases outside gene matches: 15. The CDR3 length is 16 residues. Germline assignment: CDR1 MNHEY and CDR2 SVGAGI. The DNA for the CDR3 is TGTGCCAGCAGGACCGGACAGGCAGCATCCTTATACGAGCAGTACTTC. Protein sequence: CASRTGQAASLYEQYF.

This clonotype has at least ten counts. The chain employs TRBV28 and TRBJ2-7, with D possibly TRBD1 on 6 matching bases. V was clipped by 7 bases and J by 0 bases, with 13 bases between them. CDR3 length: 14 amino acids. Germline V gives CDR1 MDHEN, CDR2 SYDVKM. The CDR3 DNA sequence: TGTGCCAGCAAGCAGGGGTCGGCCTCCTACGAGCAGTACTTC. Residues: CASKQGSASYEQYF. The full variable domain, completed using reference TRBV28 and TRBJ2-7, is DVKVTQSSRYLVKRTGEKVFLECVQDMDHENMFWYRQDPGLGLRLIYFSYDVKMKEKGDIPEGYSVSREKKERFSLILESASTNQTSMYLCASKQGSASYEQYFGPGTRLTVT.

A single count supports this clonotype. A junction boundary mismatches the germline segment, possibly from a read error. The V gene is TRBV4-3, the J gene TRBJ2-1; D tentatively fits TRBD1 or TRBD2 (5 bases each). Germline CDR1 LGHNA, CDR2 YSLEER. The CDR3 runs 14 residues. The CDR3 DNA reads as TGCACCAGCAGCCAATTGCCGGGACCCCATGAGCAATTCTTC. Protein product: CTSSQLPGPHEQFF.

This sequence joins TRBV11-2 and TRBJ2-1, with D hard to call. The V end was cut by 2 bases, the J end by 9 bases, with 23 bases between. The length of the CDR3 is 17 residues. The germline CDR1 and CDR2 sequences are SGHAT and FQNNGV. DNA for the CDR3: TGTGCCAGCAGCTTAACGGTCAGGAGAGGTACCCACAGTGAGCAGTTCTTC. Its translation: CASSLTVRRGTHSEQFF.

About this clonotype itself: Without the conserved terminal phenylalanine or tryptophan, this CDR3 likely stems from a read error. The limits of the CDR3 on the DNA are not certain, so only TCRdb's listed CDR3 is given. This chain links TRBV5-5 with TRBJ2-1; the table's TRBD1 call for D was not verified on the DNA. Termini included, the CDR3 measures 15 amino acids. Germline CDR1 and CDR2: SGHKS and YYEKEE (reference sequence). CDR3 residues: CASSPEQGSYNGQLL.

Here the CDR3 DNA reads TGTGCCAGCACCCTCAGCGCAGAGCAGTACTTC. This encodes CASTLSAEQYF. The chain couples TRBV12-3 or TRBV12-4 to TRBJ2-7; no clear D gene. The CDR3 is 11 residues long. V was shortened by 7 bases and J by 7 bases, with 11 bases between the two germline ends.

V and J are TRBV11-2 and TRBJ2-5; D may be TRBD1 (6 bases). Trimming removed 7 bases at V and 9 bases at J, with 24 bases between. Germline V lookup: CDR1 SGHAT, CDR2 FQNNGV. This CDR3 comprises 15 residues. The CDR3 DNA reads as TGTGCCAGCAACTTCGAGTGGAATCAGAGGGGGTCCCAGTACTTC. It specifies CASNFEWNQRGSQYF.

Points on this clonotype: The junction and the germline gene differ at one end; a read error may be behind it. The rearrangement joins TRBV29-1 to TRBJ2-1, with TRBD2 identical over 7 bases. The CDR3 has 12 amino acids. Germline V lookup: CDR1 SQVTM, CDR2 ANQGSEA. The CDR3 protein is CSARLGGNEHFF. The DNA of the CDR3 is TGCAGCGCCCGCCTGGGGGGGAATGAGCACTTCTTC.

Details on this clonotype: Likely a read error: the CDR3 ends without its conserved phenylalanine or tryptophan. V gene TRBV6-2 or TRBV6-3 combines with J gene TRBJ2-7; D is undetermined. The CDR3 contains 11 residues. The germline V gene encodes CDR1 MNHEY and CDR2 SVGEGT. CDR3 sequence (DNA): TGTGCCAGCAATTACAACCACGAGCAGTACTAC. It encodes CASNYNHEQYY.

In its sample, this clonotype was seen once. The CDR3 spells CASSEGLVSGGSRRLGCRYTF. In DNA, the CDR3 is TGCGCCAGCAGTGAGGGCTTAGTGTCGGGGGGTAGCCGAAGATTGGGTTGTAGGTACACCTTC. The rearrangement links TRBV10-2 to TRBJ1-2, with D maybe TRBD1 (5 bases). This CDR3 has 21 amino acids. Germline V lookup: CDR1 WSHSY, CDR2 SAAADI. V shed 2 bases and J shed 11 bases, with 39 bases lying between them.